The count of the clone carrying this T cell receptor beta chain is one. This table comes from immunoSEQ multiplex PCR, and its TCRdb copy is limited to in-frame clones, with some not included. The sample contains about 220,000 clones, about 91% of which appear only once. This entry belongs to a study of blood T cell repertoires in COVID-19. CDR3 size: 14 residues. The ends were cut back, 2 bases at V and 0 bases at J, with 5 bases in the middle. Germline CDR1 and CDR2: LGHDT and YNNKEL (reference sequence). The origin of this receptor is a woman aged 25 to 39 with acute COVID-19. The sample consisted of PBMCs or T cells enriched from blood (not recorded which). The gene calls are TRBV3-1 (or the pseudogene TRBV3-2) and TRBJ2-4; D unresolved. The chain's CDR3 is CASSQLSAKNIQYF. Written as DNA, the CDR3 is TGTGCCAGCAGCCAATTATCAGCCAAAAACATTCAGTACTTC.